This T cell receptor (beta chain) was identified in a study of shared clonotypes between healthy human individuals (dated by TCRdb to about 2020). Regarding the complete study: The cohort comprised two women and a few men aged 18 to 49 years. For each donor, three plates each were used for CD4 naive and CD4 memory, two plates were used for CD8 naive, and one plate was used for CD8 memory. The study deeply sequenced blood TCR repertoires of five healthy adults to estimate repertoire size and the extent of clonotype sharing between individuals. Each donor's leukapheresis produced roughly between roughly 0.9 and 8.9 billion PBMCs. To increase sequencing depth and limit assay-specific biases, different laboratories used diverse techniques to prepare libraries and sequence TCR repertoires. The paper as a whole reports these results and caveats: Roughly 5% of naive CD4, 3% to 4% of naive CD8, 2.3% of memory CD4, and roughly 0.4% of memory CD8 clonotypes were shared across a few donors. Estimated clonotype richness was generally larger for naive than for memory subsets. Higher generation probabilities were observed for clonotypes shared by all four sorted-subset donors than for non-shared clonotypes. Incomplete sequencing was indicated by rarefaction of sorted-subset datasets, despite the large sequencing depth. The genetic and exposure-history diversity represented was limited by the small number of donors. Pairwise subsampling indicated that sequencing depth was expected to affect the degree of clonotype sharing among donors. Sampling was limited to blood, and TCR repertoires in tissue likely differ from TCR repertoires in blood.

Using the deep immunoSEQ assay, multiplex PCR amplified TCR CDR3 regions from genomic DNA. Extracted genomic DNA from each cell subset was distributed evenly across all wells of several immunoSEQ 96-well plates, and each plate was treated as a replicate. For sorted subsets, roughly 200 ng of genomic DNA, equivalent to some 33,000 T cell genomes, went into each replicate PCR. Purified libraries were measured with a Qubit 3.0 fluorometer, size-checked on a Bioanalyzer 2100, and measured again with the KAPA Library Quantification kit. A separate single-read 150-cycle Illumina NextSeq 550 flow cell was used to sequence each immunoSEQ 96-well plate. In the paper's pipeline: Because the immunoSEQ output held only junctional sequences and lacked quality scores, the filtering could not match the filtering applied to full-length reads. To assign V/J genes and CDR3, sequences were annotated using PyIR, a Python wrapper for IgBLAST v1.9, with IMGT germline references. Any read was removed if the V/J assignment was weak (E-value above 1e-6), the CDR3 was missing, or the read contained stop codons, out-of-frame junctions, or ambiguous translated residues. V3J clonotypes were defined by identical inferred V gene, J gene, and CDR3 amino acid sequence. Percentage overlap between repertoires was calculated by dividing the number of shared unique clonotypes by the size of the smaller repertoire. Repertoire richness was assessed with RTK rarefaction, the Chao1 estimator, and Recon v2.1 estimates of unobserved clonotypes. OLGA was used to compute generation probabilities for all TCRbeta clonotypes that the gDNA method yielded from a handful of donors. Held by TCRdb, this immuneACCESS table contains in-frame sequences only and omits some clones. Under half of the omission traces to an unresolved V gene where checked; the cause of the rest is unknown. That table is the source of V, J and clone size, and D and trimming were worked out from the DNA. The sample table lists approximately 980,000 clones, 76% of them with a count of one. Nearly 1.5% of the sample rests with the top ten.

The donors were healthy, HIV-negative adults who had no recently reported acute infections or vaccinations. Every donor was a Caucasian adult living in Nashville, Tennessee, USA. Magnetic negative selection was used to enrich CD4+ T cells, after which naive cells were positively selected on CD45RA and the negative fraction became the memory subset. Blood was obtained by leukapheresis, after which PBMCs were separated by Ficoll-Histopaque density gradient centrifugation and cryopreserved in liquid nitrogen vapor phase. Analytical flow cytometry was used to check the purity and quantity of every magnetically sorted T cell population. From each sorted fraction, genomic DNA was isolated and quantified by UV absorbance on a Nanodrop 2000c. CDR1 and CDR2 (MNHEY, SVGAGI) derive from the germline V gene. V lost 2 bases and J lost 8 bases, and the count of bases not matched to a germline gene is 6. The CDR3 sequence holds 14 residues, the cysteine and phenylalanine included. The only DNA kept is the CDR3, 42 bases in frame from the first base.

This clone was recorded only once. Its binding antigen is unknown. One base away there is no much larger clone; base qualities are not given. Other DNA sequences in this specimen translate into the identical CDR3. Material: memory CD4+ T cells sorted from blood. The cell subset or site label, read with the paper, signifies: CD45RA-negative fraction. This TCR was recovered from a man between 18 and 29 years old in good health. This receptor chain uses TRBV6-5 and TRBJ1-2, and 9 junction bases match TRBD1. The CDR3 reads CASSYLQGAGGYTF. The DNA reads TGTGCCAGCAGTTACCTACAGGGGGCGGGCGGCTACACCTTC.